The 22 T cell receptor beta chains below were found in one sample sequenced in a study of a mutant IDH1 vaccine in newly diagnosed glioma. TCRdb's copy holds only in-frame clones and misses some; the assay was immunoSEQ multiplex PCR. In the table there are tens of thousands of clones, about four fifths of which are singletons. The time point: week 35, safety follow-up. Doses of 300 ug of mutant IDH1 20-mer peptide were given with topical imiquimod. Their recognized antigens are unknown. The specimen was PBMCs, collected from a glioma patient whose treatment included an IDH1 peptide vaccine. The receptors derive from a woman between 18 and 29 years old with glioma.

The chain joins TRBV19 to TRBJ1-4, with D possibly matching TRBD1 (5 bases). CDR1 is LNHDA, CDR2 SQIVND, per germline (reference sequence). CDR3 length equals 17 residues. The ends were cut back, 6 bases at V and 2 bases at J, with 19 bases in the middle. The CDR3 protein is CASSRYQDSRTNEKLFF. CDR3 nucleotides: TGTGCCAGTAGCAGGTATCAAGACAGTCGGACTAATGAAAAACTGTTTTTT.

This clone was observed a single time. This rearrangement joins TRBV7-2 to TRBJ2-7; D gene uncertain. Germline V gene sequence: CDR1 SGHTA, CDR2 FQGNSA. The ends were cut back, 4 bases at V and 4 bases at J, with 26 bases in the middle. This CDR3 comprises 18 residues. The CDR3 spells CASSSPRFPGPGLYEQYF. In DNA form, the CDR3 reads TGTGCCAGCAGCTCTCCTCGATTCCCGGGTCCGGGCCTTTACGAGCAGTACTTC.

The J gene is TRBJ2-3, the V gene TRBV6-4; D perhaps matches TRBD1 (5 bases). Germline V lookup: CDR1 MRHNA, CDR2 SNTAGT. The CDR3 covers 14 residues. Trimming stripped 0 bases from V and 3 bases from J, with 7 bases between. CDR3 in amino acids: CASSDSGATDTQYF. The CDR3 DNA reads as TGTGCCAGCAGTGACTCAGGGGCGACAGATACGCAGTATTTT.

The J gene is TRBJ1-1, the V gene TRBV7-9; D might be TRBD1 (5 bases). Trimming left V 5 bases short and J 6 bases short, with 10 bases between. The CDR3 sequence is 12 residues long. Germline lookup yields CDR1 SEHNR and CDR2 FQNEAQ (reference sequence). Here the CDR3 reads CASSLVGAEAFF. As DNA, the CDR3 is TGTGCCAGCAGCCTAGTGGGGGCTGAAGCTTTCTTT.

This sequence joins TRBV27 and TRBJ1-5; D may be TRBD1 (6 bases). This CDR3 is built from 13 residues. CDR1 is MNHEY and CDR2 is SMNVEV in the germline V gene (reference sequence). V dropped 5 bases and J dropped 4 bases, with 9 bases sitting between them. CDR3 nucleotide sequence: TGTGCCAGCAGTCAAACAGGGAATCAGCCCCAGCATTTT. It codes for CASSQTGNQPQHF.

The chain recombines TRBV7-9 with TRBJ2-1, with D tentatively TRBD2 (7 bases). CDR1 and CDR2 from the germline V gene are SEHNR and FQNEAQ (reference sequence). The V gene lost 0 bases and the J gene lost 10 bases, with 16 bases spanning the gap. There are 15 residues in the CDR3. The CDR3 DNA sequence: TGTGCCAGCAGCTTAGCGGGGGGGCGCCAGGGGGAGCAGTTCTTC. This encodes CASSLAGGRQGEQFF. Drawing the rest from reference TRBV7-9 and TRBJ2-1, the complete variable domain is DTGVSQNPRHKITKRGQNVTFRCDPISEHNRLYWYRQTLGQGPEFLTYFQNEAQLEKSRLLSDRFSAERPKGSFSTLEIQRTEQGDSAMYLCASSLAGGRQGEQFFGPGTRLTVL.

The rearrangement uses TRBV15 and TRBJ2-2, with D possibly being TRBD1 (5 bases). This CDR3 contains 15 residues. V was shortened by 2 bases and J by 1 base, with 8 bases between the two germline ends. From germline, CDR1 is LNHNV and CDR2 YYDKDF (reference sequence). The CDR3 DNA reads as TGTGCCACCAGCAGATTAGGACAGAACACCGGGGAGCTGTTTTTT. Its translation: CATSRLGQNTGELFF.

J is TRBJ1-4 and V is TRBV5-4; D is unclear. CDR3 length: 15 amino acids. V was pared by 2 bases and J by 0 bases, with 8 bases between. The germline gives CDR1 SGHNT, CDR2 YYREEE (reference sequence). CDR3 in DNA: TGTGCCAGCAGCTTCGACTTTGCAACTAATGAAAAACTGTTTTTT. Translation: CASSFDFATNEKLFF.

The CDR3 DNA sequence: TGTGCCAGCAGCTTCTACGGGGGTACCTACGAGCAGTACTTC. Encoded protein: CASSFYGGTYEQYF. The chain couples TRBV7-8 to TRBJ2-7; perhaps TRBD2 as D (6 bases). V was pared by 3 bases and J by 2 bases, with 11 bases between. The CDR3 is made up of 14 amino acids. Germline CDR1 reads SGHVS; CDR2 reads FQNEAQ.

The rearrangement joins TRBV11-2 to TRBJ1-5; D remains unclear. CDR1 is SGHAT and CDR2 is FQNNGV in the germline V gene. The CDR3 totals 15 residues. The ends were cut back, 0 bases at V and 0 bases at J, with 6 bases in the middle. The CDR3 is CASSLDGDSNQPQHF. The DNA of the CDR3 is TGTGCCAGCAGCTTAGATGGGGATAGCAATCAGCCCCAGCATTTT.

V usage is TRBV19 and J usage is TRBJ2-5; D is undetermined. V lost 5 bases to trimming and J lost 4 bases, with 14 bases between them. The germline V gene has CDR1 LNHDA and CDR2 SQIVND (reference sequence). The CDR3 sequence is 14 residues long. The CDR3 sequence is CASSSGLGRETQYF. The CDR3, as DNA: TGTGCCAGTAGTTCGGGCCTAGGGCGAGAGACCCAGTACTTC. The variable domain in full, with the rest retrieved from reference TRBV19 and TRBJ2-5, is DGGITQSPKYLFRKEGQNVTLSCEQNLNHDAMYWYRQDPGQGLRLIYYSQIVNDFQKGDIAEGYSVSREKKESFPLTVTSAQKNPTAFYLCASSSGLGRETQYFGPGTRLLVL.

CDR3 in DNA: TGTGCCAGCAGTTTCGACAGTAGCTCCTACGAGCAGTACTTC. This sequence encodes CASSFDSSSYEQYF. This sequence joins TRBV6-5 and TRBJ2-7, with D perhaps matching TRBD1 (5 bases). The CDR3 totals 14 residues. Germline V lookup: CDR1 MNHEY, CDR2 SVGAGI. Trimming left V 4 bases short and J 0 bases short, with 10 bases between.

This clone was seen once. V and J are TRBV13 and TRBJ2-5; 13 positions match TRBD2. The V gene's germline CDR1 is PRHDT and CDR2 FYEKMQ (reference sequence). V gave up 8 bases and J gave up 4 bases; unmatched junction bases: 19. The CDR3 has 19 amino acids. The CDR3 region has the DNA TGTGCCAGCTCACGAAGACAGGGAAGACTAGCGGGGGGTCGAGAGACCCAGTACTTC. Amino acids: CASSRRQGRLAGGRETQYF.

This clone is a singleton in its sample. The gene calls are TRBV20-1 and TRBJ2-5; D gene ambiguous. Deletions cut 6 bases from V and 3 bases from J, with 5 bases between. CDR1 and CDR2 (germline): DFQATT, SNEGSKA (reference sequence). CDR3 length: 10 amino acids. The CDR3 DNA sequence: TGCAGTGCCGTCGAAGAGACCCAGTACTTC. Translation gives CSAVEETQYF.

The gene calls are TRBV4-1 and TRBJ2-5, with 12 nucleotides matching TRBD2. CDR3 length: 19 residues. Germline CDR1 and CDR2: MGHRA and YSYEKL. J lost 2 bases, V lost 4 bases, and 14 bases had no gene match. The chain's CDR3 is CASSPLRASGGARQETQYF. Written as DNA, the CDR3 is TGCGCCAGCAGCCCTCTAAGGGCTAGCGGGGGGGCGCGGCAAGAGACCCAGTACTTC.

This chain links TRBV7-9 with TRBJ1-3; no firm D call. Trimming took 0 bases from V and 4 from J, leaving 16 bases between them. CDR1 and CDR2 (germline): SEHNR, FQNEAQ (reference sequence). There are 17 residues in the CDR3. The CDR3 spells CASSLAGRRVTGNTIYF. The CDR3 region has the DNA TGTGCCAGCAGCTTAGCGGGGAGGAGGGTCACCGGAAACACCATATATTTT.

This clone appeared once. This rearrangement joins TRBV7-2 to TRBJ2-2; D call uncertain. V was cut by 1 base and J by 4 bases, with 7 bases left in between. The CDR3 loop spans 14 amino acids. CDR1 is SGHTA and CDR2 is FQGNSA in the germline V gene. The CDR3 DNA is TGTGCCAGCAGCTTAGTTTTGGTCACCGGGGAGCTGTTTTTT. This translates into CASSLVLVTGELFF.

This clone was counted a few times. The chain links TRBV20-1 to TRBJ1-5; no clear D. Deletions cut 4 bases from V and 4 bases from J, with 5 bases between. CDR3 length equals 11 residues. Germline CDR1 reads DFQATT; CDR2 reads SNEGSKA (reference sequence). CDR3 protein: CSATQNQPQHF. The CDR3, as DNA: TGCAGTGCTACGCAAAATCAGCCCCAGCATTTT.

V and J are TRBV6-6 and TRBJ1-1; unclear D gene. The germline V gene encodes CDR1 MNHNY and CDR2 SVGAGI (reference sequence). This CDR3 comprises 14 residues. V lost 3 bases, J lost 1 base, and 9 bases lay in between. The CDR3 DNA follows: TGTGCCAGCAGTTATGCCGGCGGGAACACTGAAGCTTTCTTT. Residues: CASSYAGGNTEAFF.

The V and J genes are TRBV27 and TRBJ1-1, with D perhaps TRBD1 (6 bases). CDR1 MNHEY and CDR2 SMNVEV come from the germline V gene (reference sequence). The CDR3 runs to 15 residues. V shed 2 bases and J shed 4 bases, with 14 bases lying between them. CDR3: CASSLAFWGATEAFF. DNA for the CDR3: TGTGCCAGCAGTTTAGCATTCTGGGGGGCCACTGAAGCTTTCTTT.

This chain joins TRBV7-2 and TRBJ1-2; D is possibly TRBD1 (5 bases). CDR3 size: 15 residues. The V end lost 5 bases, the J end lost 7 bases, and 20 bases lay between the germline ends. In germline, CDR1 is SGHTA, CDR2 FQGNSA. The CDR3 nucleotides are TGTGCCAGCAGCCCAGAGGTGGTTCAGGGTCTTGGCTACACCTTC. It yields the protein CASSPEVVQGLGYTF.

The rearrangement uses TRBV20-1 and TRBJ2-1; no clear D. CDR3 size: 11 residues. Germline V gene data show CDR1 as DFQATT and CDR2 as SNEGSKA (reference sequence). Trimming cost V 6 bases and J 3 bases, with 6 bases left between them. CDR3: CSAPDYNEQFF. As DNA, the CDR3 is TGCAGTGCGCCCGACTACAATGAGCAGTTCTTC.